Listed here are 24 T cell receptor beta chains from one sample, sequenced in a study of T cell repertoires in cytomegalovirus infection. TCRdb independently ran MiXCR on the reads; one entry per CDR3 protein. The data contain about 130,000 distinct CDR3 sequences, 24% of them singletons. These receptors' targets are unknown. Material: PBMCs, sequenced either directly or after in vitro stimulation (not recorded which). These receptors came from a human donor in good health (CMV status not recorded). Some clones in this sample may be carry-over from other donors' samples.

There are many counts of this clonotype. V usage is TRBV7-9 and J usage is TRBJ1-5; a weak D match, TRBD1 (5 bases). The CDR3 consists of 17 residues. CDR1 and CDR2 (germline): SEHNR, FQNEAQ (reference sequence). V was pared by 0 bases and J by 4 bases, with 16 bases between. The CDR3 DNA reads as TGTGCCAGCAGCTTAGCCTCTGGGGGTATGGGGAATCAGCCCCAGCATTTT. This codes for CASSLASGGMGNQPQHF.

The chain has TRBV29-1 and TRBJ2-2, with 10 bases identical to TRBD1. Germline CDR1 and CDR2: SQVTM and ANQGSEA. This CDR3 is built from 14 residues. The V segment lost 6 bases and the J segment 7 bases; nucleotides outside the gene matches: 8. CDR3 bases: TGCAGCGTAGAGGACAGGGGGTTGATCGGGGAGCTGTTTTTT. Translation: CSVEDRGLIGELFF.

The chain employs TRBV20-1 and TRBJ1-5; D uncertain. CDR3 size: 12 residues. The germline V gene has CDR1 DFQATT and CDR2 SNEGSKA (reference sequence). The ends were cut back, 6 bases at V and 5 bases at J, with 11 bases in the middle. CDR3 nucleotide sequence: TGCAGTGCACTCTTTCAGGATCAGCCCCAGCATTTT. It specifies CSALFQDQPQHF.

A few counts support this clonotype. The chain carries TRBV12-3 or TRBV12-4 and TRBJ1-5; TRBD1 matches 9 bases. The CDR3 extends over 14 amino acids. Losses at the gene ends were 5 bases for V and 3 bases for J; bases not matched to a gene: 2. CDR3 bases: TGTGCCAGCAGTCGGACAGGGGACAATCAGCCCCAGCATTTT. This gives the protein CASSRTGDNQPQHF.

In DNA, the CDR3 is TGTGCCAGCAGCGGGAGGGCCGGGAGCACAGATACGCAGTATTTT. Its translation: CASSGRAGSTDTQYF. The chain couples TRBV6-1 to TRBJ2-3; TRBD2 agrees at 8 bases. Germline V CDR1 and CDR2: MNHNS, SASEGT. V trimming: 6 bases; J trimming: 0 bases; junction bases outside the gene matches: 5. The CDR3 spans 15 residues.

The table lists this clonotype with many counts. The chain uses TRBV12-3 or TRBV12-4 and TRBJ2-7; TRBD2 matches at 13 bases. The CDR3 loop spans 14 amino acids. J was trimmed by 6 bases and V by 6 bases; bases with no gene match: 5. The CDR3 coding sequence is TGTGCCAGCAGCCCGGGACTAGCGGGATTCGAGCAGTACTTC. Its protein is CASSPGLAGFEQYF.

Only a few counts were recorded for this clonotype. The chain employs TRBV19 and TRBJ1-1, with D perhaps TRBD1 (5 bases). Germline lookup yields CDR1 LNHDA and CDR2 SQIVND (reference sequence). The CDR3 covers 15 residues. V shed 10 bases and J shed 0 bases, with 18 bases lying between them. The CDR3 spells CATVAGRGMNTEAFF. The DNA of the CDR3 is TGTGCCACTGTTGCAGGGCGGGGAATGAACACTGAAGCTTTCTTT.

This clonotype occurred once. This chain links TRBV7-2 with TRBJ2-5; 8 bases fit TRBD2. Trimming at V came to 5 bases and at J to 10 bases, leaving 6 bases not matched to a gene. The CDR3 contains 12 residues. Germline CDR1 is SGHTA and CDR2 is FQGNSA. The CDR3 loop is CASSPAGGSQYF. CDR3 in DNA: TGTGCCAGCAGCCCGGCGGGGGGTAGCCAGTACTTC.

The V call is TRBV5-3, the J call TRBJ1-2; 9 nucleotides agree with TRBD1. TRBV5-3 is designated an ORF whose function remains uncertain. This CDR3 is built from 14 residues. Trimming took 8 bases from V and 3 from J; bases not matched to a gene: 8. This CDR3 is CASINRGRDYGYTF. CDR3 sequence (DNA): TGTGCCAGCATCAACAGGGGGCGGGACTATGGCTACACCTTC.

The chain links TRBV11-1 to TRBJ2-1; a possible D gene is TRBD2 (6 bases). Trimming removed 7 bases at V and 9 bases at J, with 16 bases between. CDR1 is SGHAT and CDR2 is FQDESV in the germline V gene (reference sequence). The CDR3 extends over 13 amino acids. The chain's CDR3 is CASTLSGGGEQFF. The CDR3 DNA reads TGTGCCAGCACCCTCTCCGGGGGTGGTGAGCAGTTCTTC.

This clonotype was seen more than once but under ten times. V gene TRBV27 combines with J gene TRBJ2-3; D may be TRBD2 (6 bases). This CDR3 region has 16 residues. The ends were cut back, 6 bases at V and 1 base at J, with 17 bases in the middle. CDR1 and CDR2 (germline): MNHEY, SMNVEV (reference sequence). CDR3 region: CASSQRLVTRTDTQYF. In nucleotides, the CDR3 is TGTGCCAGCAGCCAGAGACTAGTTACCCGCACAGATACGCAGTATTTT.

There are a few counts of this clonotype. The rearrangement joins TRBV7-8 to TRBJ1-1, with D maybe TRBD1 (6 bases). The CDR3 spans 15 residues. The ends were cut back, 2 bases at V and 1 base at J, with 11 bases in the middle. The V gene's germline CDR1 is SGHVS and CDR2 FQNEAQ. In DNA, the CDR3 is TGTGCCAGCAGCTTATTGGGACACGAGAACACTGAAGCTTTCTTT. Residues: CASSLLGHENTEAFF.

This chain uses TRBV12-3 or TRBV12-4 with TRBJ2-1, with D perhaps TRBD2 (6 bases). Trimming pared 7 bases from V and 0 bases from J, leaving 19 bases between. This CDR3 has 17 amino acids. CDR3 amino acids: CASTQWAGSSSYNEQFF. CDR3 nucleotide sequence: TGTGCCAGCACCCAATGGGCGGGGTCGAGCTCCTACAATGAGCAGTTCTTC.

This clonotype was detected a few times. The chain links TRBV28 to TRBJ1-6, with TRBD1 identical over 11 bases. The J segment lost 8 bases and the V segment lost 5 bases, leaving 5 bases of the junction unmatched. CDR3 length: 15 amino acids. CDR1 MDHEN and CDR2 SYDVKM come from the germline V gene. The CDR3 DNA reads TGTGCCAGCAGTCTTTGGACAGGGGGCGATTCACCCCTCCACTTT. It encodes CASSLWTGGDSPLHF.

Ten or more counts support this clonotype. The rearrangement uses TRBV12-3 or TRBV12-4 and TRBJ2-5; D tentatively reads TRBD1 or TRBD2 (6 bases each). The CDR3 consists of 14 residues. Between the trimmed V and J ends, which lost 3 bases and 4 bases, there was a span of 12 bases. CDR3 nucleotides: TGTGCCAGCAGTTTCTCCGGGGGCGCAGAGACCCAGTACTTC. This codes for CASSFSGGAETQYF.

The genes are TRBV2 and TRBJ2-1; D gene ambiguous. This CDR3 has 13 amino acids. Germline CDR1 SNHLY, CDR2 FYNNEI. V lost 7 bases and J lost 9, with 16 bases in between. This chain's CDR3 is CASIVAAVGEQFF. As DNA, the CDR3 is TGTGCCAGCATTGTGGCTGCCGTCGGTGAGCAGTTCTTC.

This clonotype was seen a single time. Here the CDR3 reads CATSDGQGDSNQPQHF. The CDR3 bases are TGTGCCACCAGTGATGGACAGGGGGATAGCAATCAGCCCCAGCATTTT. This chain connects TRBV24-1 to TRBJ1-5, with 10 bases matching TRBD1. The germline V gene has CDR1 KGHDR and CDR2 SFDVKD. J lost 0 bases, V lost 3 bases, and 1 base had no gene match. The length of the CDR3 is 16 residues.

This clonotype was detected a few times. CDR3 nucleotides: TGTGCCAGCAGTCCTGGACTAGCGGGGTACTACGAGCAGTACTTC. It encodes CASSPGLAGYYEQYF. The chain employs TRBV27 and TRBJ2-7, with 12 bases aligning to TRBD2. The CDR3 extends over 15 amino acids. Germline CDR1 MNHEY, CDR2 SMNVEV (reference sequence). The V and J ends lost 5 bases and 3 bases, in that order; junction bases with no gene match: 5.

This clonotype came up a few times. The chain uses TRBV7-2 and TRBJ2-2; TRBD2 matches 12 bases. The trim removed 5 bases at V and 5 bases at J, leaving 9 bases unmatched. The CDR3 runs to 17 residues. CDR1 and CDR2 (germline): SGHTA, FQGNSA. In DNA, the CDR3 is TGTGCCAGCAGCCGCCGACTAGCGGGAGTAATAACCGGGGAGCTGTTTTTT. As protein: CASSRRLAGVITGELFF.

The rearrangement joins TRBV24-1 to TRBJ2-5, with D unclear. Germline V CDR1 and CDR2: KGHDR, SFDVKD. The V end was cut by 10 bases, the J end by 7 bases, with 12 bases between. The CDR3 consists of 11 residues. CDR3 in DNA: TGTGCCACTTCTCAATTCGGGACCCAGTACTTC. This encodes CATSQFGTQYF.

This chain uses TRBV15 with TRBJ2-6; 7 bases agree with TRBD1. The CDR3 is 20 amino acids. Per the germline V gene, CDR1 is LNHNV and CDR2 is YYDKDF (reference sequence). The trim removed 0 bases at V and 4 bases at J, leaving 15 bases unmatched. CDR3 loop: CATSRDFETGRFSGANVLTF. CDR3 sequence (DNA): TGTGCCACCAGCAGAGATTTCGAGACAGGGAGATTTTCGGGGGCCAACGTCCTGACTTTC. Supplemented by reference TRBV15 and TRBJ2-6, the full variable domain reads DAMVIQNPRYQVTQFGKPVTLSCSQTLNHNVMYWYQQKSSQAPKLLFHYYDKDFNNEADTPDNFQSRRPNTSFCFLDIRSPGLGDTAMYLCATSRDFETGRFSGANVLTFGAGSRLTVL.

The table lists this clonotype with many counts. The chain employs TRBV7-4 and TRBJ2-1; no clear D gene. The CDR3 sequence is 17 residues long. Germline-derived CDR1 and CDR2 are SGHVT and SQSDAQ. V lost 1 base and J lost 6, with 19 bases in between. This CDR3 reads CASSLEGGPRTLNEQFF. The CDR3 DNA follows: TGTGCCAGCAGCTTAGAAGGCGGACCTCGGACCCTCAATGAGCAGTTCTTC.

This clonotype was detected a few times. This chain connects TRBV12-3 or TRBV12-4 to TRBJ1-5; D uncertain. With 3 bases removed from V and 10 bases from J, the gap between germline ends came to 19 bases. CDR3 size: 15 residues. This chain's CDR3 is CASSFRPASISPQHF. CDR3 nucleotide sequence: TGTGCCAGCAGTTTCAGACCTGCCTCAATCAGCCCCCAGCATTTT.

This clonotype was counted only a few times. This chain uses TRBV4-1 with TRBJ2-5, with D unclear. The length of the CDR3 is 14 residues. V shed 0 bases and J shed 1 base, with 6 bases lying between them. CDR1 is MGHRA, CDR2 YSYEKL, per germline. In DNA, the CDR3 is TGCGCCAGCAGCCAAGAGTTTTCCCAAGAGACCCAGTACTTC. Its protein product is CASSQEFSQETQYF.